Listed here are 22 T cell receptor beta chains from one sample, sequenced in a study of cytomegalovirus exposure and HLA in healthy donors. With 60 Vbeta and 13 Jbeta primers, the PCR was carried out. Sequencing used immunoSEQ multiplex PCR; TCRdb keeps in-frame clones, though not all of them. This table holds about 130,000 clones, approximately 81% found once. Sequenced: PBMCs. All receptors derive from a male donor in good health and CMV-seronegative.

This chain joins TRBV5-6 and TRBJ2-1, with 12 bases matching TRBD2. Germline-derived CDR1 and CDR2 are SGHDT and YYEEEE. The CDR3 totals 15 residues. The trim removed 4 bases at V and 7 bases at J, leaving 6 bases unmatched. CDR3 nucleotides: TGTGCCAGCAGCCTAGCGGGAGGGACAGGGAATGAGCAGTTCTTC. Translation gives CASSLAGGTGNEQFF.

The chain carries TRBV5-8 and TRBJ1-1; 7 bases map to TRBD1. CDR3 size: 17 residues. The germline V gene has CDR1 SGHTS and CDR2 YDEGEE. Trimming removed 2 bases from V and 2 bases from J; junction bases left unmatched: 12. CDR3 protein: CASSFRGGNRGNTEAFF. The DNA for the CDR3 is TGTGCCAGCAGCTTCCGTGGGGGGAACAGGGGAAACACTGAAGCTTTCTTT. Variable domain in full (rest from reference TRBV5-8 and TRBJ1-1): EAGVTQSPTHLIKTRGQQATLRCSPISGHTSVYWYQQALGLGLQFLLWYDEGEERNRGNFPPRFSGRQFPNYSSELNVNALELEDSALYLCASSFRGGNRGNTEAFFGQGTRLTVV.

The chain links TRBV5-3 to TRBJ1-4; D not certain. TRBV5-3 is an ORF for which the function is uncertain. This CDR3 has 15 amino acids. The germline V and J ends were trimmed by 5 bases and 8 bases, with 19 bases remaining between them. CDR3 in amino acids: CARSWQGRDSEKLFF. The CDR3 nucleotides read TGTGCCAGAAGTTGGCAAGGACGGGATTCGGAAAAACTGTTTTTT.

This chain joins TRBV10-3 and TRBJ2-1; 7 nucleotides align to TRBD2. V trimming: 0 bases; J trimming: 11 bases; junction bases outside the gene matches: 4. Germline V gene sequence: CDR1 ENHRY, CDR2 SYGVKD. The CDR3 consists of 13 residues. CDR3 sequence: CAISESSSGKQFF. The CDR3 DNA reads TGTGCCATCAGTGAGTCATCAAGCGGGAAGCAGTTCTTC.

The chain is built from TRBV10-3 and TRBJ2-4, with 7 bases fitting TRBD2. Trimming cost V 6 bases and J 9 bases; bases outside gene matches: 8. Germline CDR1 ENHRY, CDR2 SYGVKD. The CDR3 runs to 13 residues. CDR3 sequence reads: CAISPGEGGIQYF. As DNA, the CDR3 is TGTGCCATCAGCCCCGGGGAGGGAGGCATTCAGTACTTC.

This clone occurred a few times. This chain joins TRBV14 and TRBJ2-7; 7 positions agree with TRBD2. The CDR3 runs 15 residues. V shed 1 base, J shed 3 bases, and the junction held 6 bases outside the gene matches. Germline lookup yields CDR1 SGHDN and CDR2 FVKESK. The CDR3 spells CASSQGGGLVYEQYF. The CDR3 DNA sequence: TGTGCCAGCAGCCAAGGGGGGGGATTAGTCTACGAGCAGTACTTC.

V gene TRBV18 combines with J gene TRBJ2-1, with 7 bases aligning to TRBD2. V dropped 2 bases and J dropped 5; count of bases not matched to a gene: 6. This CDR3 is 15 amino acids long. Germline V CDR1 and CDR2: KGHSH, LQKENI. CDR3 region: CASSPAGVGNNEQFF. Written as DNA, the CDR3 is TGTGCCAGCTCACCAGCGGGAGTTGGGAACAATGAGCAGTTCTTC.

The V gene is TRBV27, the J gene TRBJ2-3, with TRBD1 as a possible D gene (6 bases). Germline lookup yields CDR1 MNHEY and CDR2 SMNVEV (reference sequence). The CDR3 has 15 residues. The V gene lost 0 bases and the J gene lost 2 bases, with 9 bases spanning the gap. Here the CDR3 reads CASSLSDRLTDTQYF. The CDR3 DNA reads TGTGCCAGCAGTTTATCGGACAGACTCACAGATACGCAGTATTTT.

This clone was observed a few times. The rearrangement links TRBV29-1 to TRBJ1-2; the match to TRBD1 covers 10 bases. Trimming removed 2 bases from V and 4 bases from J; junction bases left unmatched: 4. The CDR3 runs 14 residues. Germline CDR1 and CDR2: SQVTM and ANQGSEA. The CDR3 nucleotides read TGCAGCGTTGAATCCGGGACAGGGGCCTATGGCTACACCTTC. It codes for CSVESGTGAYGYTF.

Written as DNA, the CDR3 is TGCGCCAGCAGCCAATTGACTAGCGGGGGAGGCAATGAGCAGTTCTTC. Translation gives CASSQLTSGGGNEQFF. The chain is built from TRBV4-1 and TRBJ2-1, with 12 bases fitting TRBD2. Trimming at V came to 2 bases and at J to 6 bases, leaving 5 bases not matched to a gene. CDR1 MGHRA and CDR2 YSYEKL come from the germline V gene. This CDR3 contains 16 residues.

The rearrangement uses TRBV7-3 and TRBJ2-1; 7 bases agree with TRBD2. Germline V gene sequence: CDR1 SGHTA, CDR2 FQGTGA. With V trimmed by 0 bases and J by 0 bases, 2 bases remained unmatched. The CDR3 runs to 16 residues. Here the CDR3 DNA reads TGTGCCAGCAGCTTAACCGGGAGGAGCTCCTACAATGAGCAGTTCTTC. Translation: CASSLTGRSSYNEQFF.

The J gene is TRBJ2-7, the V gene TRBV10-2; the match to TRBD2 covers 7 bases. J lost 2 bases, V lost 6 bases, and 7 bases had no gene match. CDR1 WSHSY and CDR2 SAAADI come from the germline V gene. This CDR3 contains 14 residues. The CDR3 DNA sequence: TGCGCCAGCAGAACTAGCGAAGGAGCCTACGAGCAGTACTTC. This sequence encodes CASRTSEGAYEQYF.

In its sample, this clone was seen once. V gene TRBV28 combines with J gene TRBJ1-2, with D possibly matching TRBD1 (5 bases). V gave up 4 bases and J gave up 4 bases, with 19 bases separating them. CDR3 length: 16 amino acids. Looked up from germline, CDR1 is MDHEN and CDR2 is SYDVKM. The CDR3 loop is CASSSSKGPRGYGYTF. CDR3 in DNA: TGTGCCAGCAGTTCCTCCAAGGGGCCGCGGGGCTATGGCTACACCTTC.

CDR3 residues: CASSQEWVGVGELFF. CDR3 nucleotide sequence: TGCGCCAGCAGCCAAGAGTGGGTCGGGGTCGGGGAGCTGTTTTTT. This chain links TRBV4-1 with TRBJ2-2; D may be TRBD2 (5 bases). CDR3 size: 15 residues. Germline CDR1 is MGHRA and CDR2 is YSYEKL. Trimming stripped 0 bases from V and 7 bases from J, with 12 bases between.

J is TRBJ1-2 and V is TRBV5-8, with 7 nucleotides matching TRBD1. The CDR3 consists of 14 residues. The V segment lost 4 bases and the J segment 4 bases; nucleotides outside the gene matches: 7. Germline CDR1 is SGHTS and CDR2 is YDEGEE. The chain's CDR3 is CASSRTEGAYGYTF. DNA of the CDR3: TGTGCCAGCAGCCGGACGGAGGGGGCCTATGGCTACACCTTC. The full variable domain, with the rest looked up from reference TRBV5-8 and TRBJ1-2, is EAGVTQSPTHLIKTRGQQATLRCSPISGHTSVYWYQQALGLGLQFLLWYDEGEERNRGNFPPRFSGRQFPNYSSELNVNALELEDSALYLCASSRTEGAYGYTFGSGTRLTVV.

The chain recombines TRBV30 with TRBJ1-1; 10 nucleotides agree with TRBD1. This CDR3 region has 13 residues. The ends lost 4 bases at V and 3 bases at J; junction bases unmatched: 2. CDR1 and CDR2 (germline): GTSNPN, SVGIG (reference sequence). DNA for the CDR3: TGTGCCTGGAAGGGGACAGGGGACACTGAAGCTTTCTTT. The encoded protein is CAWKGTGDTEAFF.

The V call is TRBV27, the J call TRBJ2-5, with D maybe TRBD2 (5 bases). The CDR3 extends over 13 amino acids. Germline CDR1 is MNHEY and CDR2 is SMNVEV (reference sequence). V was trimmed by 2 bases and J by 8 bases, leaving 12 bases between them. The CDR3 protein is CASSLNARGTQYF. CDR3 bases: TGTGCCAGCAGTTTAAATGCCCGGGGAACCCAGTACTTC.

The V call is TRBV7-3, the J call TRBJ1-2, with 10 bases lining up with TRBD1. The germline V gene has CDR1 SGHTA and CDR2 FQGTGA. The CDR3 is 15 residues long. With V trimmed by 5 bases and J by 11 bases, 14 bases remained unmatched. CDR3 protein: CASSPGTGVVSRYTF. DNA for the CDR3: TGTGCCAGCAGCCCAGGGACAGGGGTAGTTAGCCGTTACACCTTC.

The rearrangement links TRBV19 to TRBJ1-5; possible D gene TRBD1, 6 bases. V lost 7 bases and J lost 4, with 11 bases in between. CDR1 LNHDA and CDR2 SQIVND come from the germline V gene (reference sequence). There are 13 residues in the CDR3. Here the CDR3 DNA reads TGTGCCAGTAAGGGGGTCGGTAATCAGCCCCAGCATTTT. It is translated as CASKGVGNQPQHF.

This sequence joins TRBV15 and TRBJ1-1; D is possibly TRBD1 (5 bases). With 3 bases removed from V and 6 bases from J, the gap between germline ends came to 11 bases. This CDR3 region has 13 residues. Per the germline V gene, CDR1 is LNHNV and CDR2 is YYDKDF (reference sequence). In DNA form, the CDR3 reads TGTGCCACCAGCAGTCTACCGGGGGCTGAAGCTTTCTTT. This sequence encodes CATSSLPGAEAFF.

J is TRBJ2-7 and V is TRBV6-6; TRBD2 agrees at 9 bases. The CDR3 totals 14 residues. The J segment lost 4 bases and the V segment lost 8 bases, leaving 9 bases of the junction unmatched. CDR1 MNHNY and CDR2 SVGAGI come from the germline V gene (reference sequence). The CDR3 region has the DNA TGTGCCAGCCGTGTGCGGGAGGGCCATTACGAGCAGTACTTC. Encoded protein: CASRVREGHYEQYF.

The rearrangement joins TRBV7-6 to TRBJ2-5, with D possibly matching TRBD2 (6 bases). The J call is in doubt because the DNA end fits TRBJ2-7 better. The CDR3 is 13 residues long. The germline gives CDR1 SGHVS, CDR2 FNYEAQ. The CDR3 loop is CASSPGLSYEQYF. The CDR3 nucleotides are TGTGCCAGCAGCCCCGGACTATCCTACGAGCAGTACTTC.